The 8 T cell receptor beta chains below come from one sample, sequenced in a study of shared clonotypes between healthy human individuals. Clones were sequenced by immunoSEQ multiplex PCR, and TCRdb holds only the in-frame ones, with some missing. Among 550,000 to 700,000 clones, around 73% were seen once, and the ten largest hold 1.5% to 2%. Sequenced material: memory CD4+ T cells sorted from blood. Regarding subset: CD45RA-negative fraction. The receptors come from a woman in her 30s in good health.

On this clone itself: A much more abundant neighbour one base away suggests this may be a read error. At the DNA level, this CDR3 is encoded by other sequences in the same sample as well. J is TRBJ2-3 and V is TRBV25-1, with D hard to call. Per germline, CDR1 MGHDK and CDR2 SYGVNS. V lost 6 bases and J 0 bases, leaving 4 bases between the germline ends. The CDR3 runs 12 residues. This chain's CDR3 is CASSGSTDTQYF. For the CDR3, the DNA is TGTGCCAGCAGCGGAAGCACAGATACGCAGTATTTT.

V usage is TRBV28 and J usage is TRBJ2-3, with no clear D. Germline CDR1 reads MDHEN; CDR2 reads SYDVKM. The V end was cut by 2 bases, the J end by 2 bases, with 8 bases between. This CDR3 is built from 14 residues. In nucleotides, the CDR3 is TGTGCCAGCAGTTTAGGTTGGGTCACAGATACGCAGTATTTT. Translating it yields CASSLGWVTDTQYF.

Concerning this clone: The junction does not match germline at one end; this may be a read error. This chain joins TRBV5-1 and TRBJ2-2; TRBD1 agrees at 8 bases. CDR1 and CDR2 from the germline V gene are SGHRS and YFSETQ. CDR3 length: 15 residues. The CDR3 nucleotides read TGCGCCAGCAGTTTGGACAGGGTCGGCTCCGGGGAGCTGTTTTTT. The encoded protein is CASSLDRVGSGELFF. Full variable domain (outside the CDR3, taken from reference TRBV5-1 and TRBJ2-2): KAGVTQTPRYLIKTRGQQVTLSCSPISGHRSVSWYQQTPGQGLQFLFEYFSETQRNKGNFPGRFSGRQFSNSRSEMNVSTLELGDSALYLCASSLDRVGSGELFFGEGSRLTVL.

The chain combines TRBV7-8 with TRBJ2-7; the D gene is possibly TRBD1 (6 bases). CDR3 length: 14 residues. Trimming pared 2 bases from V and 3 bases from J, leaving 11 bases between. Germline lookup yields CDR1 SGHVS and CDR2 FQNEAQ. This chain's CDR3 is CASSLRTGFYEQYF. CDR3 DNA: TGTGCCAGCAGCTTAAGAACAGGGTTCTACGAGCAGTACTTC.

The J gene is TRBJ1-4, the V gene TRBV6-5, with D possibly being TRBD1 (6 bases). Germline V gene lookup returns CDR1 MNHEY and CDR2 SVGAGI. The V end lost 7 bases, the J end lost 8 bases, and 11 bases lay between the germline ends. This CDR3 has 12 amino acids. As DNA, the CDR3 is TGTGCCAGCAAAGACCAGGGGGAAAAACTGTTTTTT. Encoded protein: CASKDQGEKLFF.

This clone occurred a few times. The chain has TRBV2 and TRBJ2-2; D not resolved. Deletions cut 6 bases from V and 4 bases from J, with 6 bases between. CDR3 length: 12 amino acids. Looked up from germline, CDR1 is SNHLY and CDR2 is FYNNEI. In DNA, the CDR3 is TGTGCCAGCAGGGGCGTCACCGGGGAGCTGTTTTTT. Protein sequence: CASRGVTGELFF.

The chain combines TRBV9 with TRBJ2-2, with D perhaps TRBD2 (6 bases). The CDR3 covers 15 residues. Germline V CDR1 and CDR2: SGDLS, YYNGEE. Trimming left V 0 bases short and J 4 bases short, with 10 bases between. CDR3 bases: TGTGCCAGCAGCGTAGTAATGGGGGGCACCGGGGAGCTGTTTTTT. This sequence encodes CASSVVMGGTGELFF.

The sample holds one count of this clone. The chain uses TRBV4-1 and TRBJ1-2; D may be TRBD1 (5 bases). Germline CDR1 MGHRA, CDR2 YSYEKL. Trimming removed 0 bases from V and 8 bases from J, with 16 bases in between. The CDR3 has 15 amino acids. The CDR3 DNA sequence: TGCGCCAGCAGCCAAGATTCGGTGGGGGTTGGGGGCTACACCTTC. It specifies CASSQDSVGVGGYTF.